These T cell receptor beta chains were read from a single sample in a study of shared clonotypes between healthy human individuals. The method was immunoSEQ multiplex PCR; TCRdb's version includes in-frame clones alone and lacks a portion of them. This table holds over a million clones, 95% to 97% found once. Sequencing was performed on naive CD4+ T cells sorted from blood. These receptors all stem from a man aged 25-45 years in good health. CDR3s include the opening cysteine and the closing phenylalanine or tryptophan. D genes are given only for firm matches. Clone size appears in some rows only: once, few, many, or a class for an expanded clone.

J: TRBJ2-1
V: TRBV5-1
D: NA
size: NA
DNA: TGCGCCAGCAGCTTCACTGTGGAAAATGAGCAGTTCTTC
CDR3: CASSFTVENEQFF

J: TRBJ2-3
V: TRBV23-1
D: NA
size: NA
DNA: TGCGCCAGCAGTCAATCTCCAGAGACGGGCACAGATACGCAGTATTTT
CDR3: CASSQSPETGTDTQYF

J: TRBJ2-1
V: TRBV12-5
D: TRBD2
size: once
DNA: TGTGCTAGTGGTTGGACTAGCGGGAGTTTCTACAATGAGCAGTTCTTC
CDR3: CASGWTSGSFYNEQFF

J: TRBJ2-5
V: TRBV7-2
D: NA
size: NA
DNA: TGTGCCAGCAGCCCTTCGTGGTCTTTGGGGACCCAGTACTTC
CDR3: CASSPSWSLGTQYF

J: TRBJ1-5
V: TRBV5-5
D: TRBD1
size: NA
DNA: TGTGCCAGCAGCACACAGGGGGCGGTTCAGCCCCAGCATTTT
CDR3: CASSTQGAVQPQHF

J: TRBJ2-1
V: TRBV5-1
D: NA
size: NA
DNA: TGCGCCAGCAGCCCCGGATTCGACAATGAGCAGTTCTTC
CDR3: CASSPGFDNEQFF

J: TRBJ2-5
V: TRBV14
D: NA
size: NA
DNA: TGTGCCAGCAGCCAAGTCCCAAGAGGAGCCCAGTACTTC
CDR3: CASSQVPRGAQYF

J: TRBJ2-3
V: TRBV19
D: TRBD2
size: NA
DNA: TGTGCCAGTACCCTAAGCGGGATAAGTACAGATACGCAGTATTTT
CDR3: CASTLSGISTDTQYF

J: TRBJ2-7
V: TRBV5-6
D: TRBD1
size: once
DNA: TGTGCCAGCAGCTCGAGGGACAGGGGTTTTTCCGAGCAGTACTTC
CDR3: CASSSRDRGFSEQYF

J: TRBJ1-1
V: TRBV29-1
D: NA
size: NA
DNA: TGCAGCGTACGAGACGAAATGAACACTGAAGCTTTCTTT
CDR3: CSVRDEMNTEAFF

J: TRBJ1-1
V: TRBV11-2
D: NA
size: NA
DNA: TGTGCCAGCCGGGGGATAGGTCAGAACACTGAAGCTTTCTTT
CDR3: CASRGIGQNTEAFF

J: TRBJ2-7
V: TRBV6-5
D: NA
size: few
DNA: TGTGCCAGCGCGAGGGGCGACGAGCAGTACTTC
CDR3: CASARGDEQYF

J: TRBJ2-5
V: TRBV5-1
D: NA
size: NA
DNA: TGCGCCAGCAGCCGGGCAGGGGAGCGAGAGACCCAGTACTTC
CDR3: CASSRAGERETQYF

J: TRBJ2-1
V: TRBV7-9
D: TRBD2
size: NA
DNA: TGTGCCAGCAGCGGTAGCGGGAGCTCCTACAATGAGCAGTTCTTC
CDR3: CASSGSGSSYNEQFF

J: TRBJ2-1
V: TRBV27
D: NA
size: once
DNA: TGTGCCAGCAGTTTAGGTAAAACCGGAAGCTCCTACAATGAGCAGTTCTTC
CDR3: CASSLGKTGSSYNEQFF

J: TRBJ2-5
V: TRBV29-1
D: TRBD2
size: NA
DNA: TGCAGCGTCCAAGTAGGACGGGGGGGAGAGACCCAGTACTTC
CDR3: CSVQVGRGGETQYF

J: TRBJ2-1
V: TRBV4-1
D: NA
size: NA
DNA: TGCGCCAGCAGGGGTCTCTTAGGACCTAATGAGCAGTTCTTC
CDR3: CASRGLLGPNEQFF

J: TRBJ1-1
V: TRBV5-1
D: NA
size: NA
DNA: TGCGCCAGCAGCCACGACAGGATCACTGAAGCTTTCTTT
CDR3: CASSHDRITEAFF

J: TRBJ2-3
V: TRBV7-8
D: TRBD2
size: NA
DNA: TGTGCCAGCAGCTTGCGGGGGTATACGCAGTATTTT
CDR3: CASSLRGYTQYF

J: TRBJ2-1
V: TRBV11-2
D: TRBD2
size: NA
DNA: TGTGCCAGCAGCTTGGATAGCGGGAGTATCTATGAGCAGTTCTTC
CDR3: CASSLDSGSIYEQFF

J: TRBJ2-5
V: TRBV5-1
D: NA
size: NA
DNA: TGCGCCAGCAGCTTAGTTAACCCCGGGGAGACCCAGTACTTC
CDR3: CASSLVNPGETQYF

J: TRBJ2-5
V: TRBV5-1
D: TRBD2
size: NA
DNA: TGCGCCAGCAGTACCAGCGGGATTAGTGTTGTGGGCCAGTACTTC
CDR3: CASSTSGISVVGQYF

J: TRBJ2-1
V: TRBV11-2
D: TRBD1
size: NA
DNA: TGTGCCAGCAGCTTCGGGACAGGGGACAATGAGCAGTTCTTC
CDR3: CASSFGTGDNEQFF

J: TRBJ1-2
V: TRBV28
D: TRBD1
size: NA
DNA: TGTGCCAGCAGTACCCGGACAGGGACGAACTATGGCTACACCTTC
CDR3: CASSTRTGTNYGYTF

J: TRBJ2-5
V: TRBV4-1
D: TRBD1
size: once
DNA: TGCGCCAGCAGCCAAGTCGGGACAGGGTCAGAGACCCAGTACTTC
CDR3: CASSQVGTGSETQYF

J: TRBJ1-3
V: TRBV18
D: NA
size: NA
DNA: TGTGCCAGCTCACCTTCGCCGGGCGCTTCTGGAAACACCATATATTTT
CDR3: CASSPSPGASGNTIYF

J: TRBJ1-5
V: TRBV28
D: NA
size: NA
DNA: TGTGCCAGCAGCCCCGGGGGGAATAGCAATCAGCCCCAGCATTTT
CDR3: CASSPGGNSNQPQHF

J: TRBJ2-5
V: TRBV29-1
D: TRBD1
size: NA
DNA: TGCAGCGTTCCCGGGACAGTCACACCGGAGACCCAGTACTTC
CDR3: CSVPGTVTPETQYF

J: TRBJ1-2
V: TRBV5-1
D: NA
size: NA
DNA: TGCGCCAGCAGCCCCGTACCCACTAACTATGGCTACACCTTC
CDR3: CASSPVPTNYGYTF

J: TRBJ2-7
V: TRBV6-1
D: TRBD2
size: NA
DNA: TGTGCCAGTAAGGGACTAGGTATCCACGAGCAGTACTTC
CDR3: CASKGLGIHEQYF

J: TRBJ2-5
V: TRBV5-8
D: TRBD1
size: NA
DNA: TGTGCCAGCAGCTTGTCAGGGGGCGTGGGAGAGACCCAGTACTTC
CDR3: CASSLSGGVGETQYF

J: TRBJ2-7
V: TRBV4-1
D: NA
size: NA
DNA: TGCGCCAGCAGCCTGAACAGTGCTGCCTCCTACGAGCAGTACTTC
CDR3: CASSLNSAASYEQYF

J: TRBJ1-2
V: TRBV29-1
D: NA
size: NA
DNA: TGCAGCGGGCAACAGGGTCGTGGCTACACCTTC
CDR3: CSGQQGRGYTF

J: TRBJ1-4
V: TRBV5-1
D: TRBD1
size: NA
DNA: TGCGCCAGCGGGAGCGGGACAGCTAATGAAAAACTGTTTTTT
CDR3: CASGSGTANEKLFF

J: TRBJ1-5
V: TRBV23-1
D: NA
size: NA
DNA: TGCGCCAGCCGATTGGTCCAGTGCAATCAGCCCCAGCATTTT
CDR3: CASRLVQCNQPQHF

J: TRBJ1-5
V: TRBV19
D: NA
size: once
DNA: TGTGCCAGTAGACATCCTAATTGGGAGCCCCAGCATTTT
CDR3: CASRHPNWEPQHF